This TCR beta chain stems from a study of T cell clonotyping in hematopoietic cell transplantation. As to time point: recipient sample about 28 days before transplant, after cytoreduction. Study observations and caveats: Cells were unsorted, so CD4 and CD8 contributions were not separated.

A note on this clone: Its antigen remains unidentified.

Method: immunoSEQ multiplex PCR; TCRdb's copy keeps in-frame clones and lacks some. The table has 25,000 to 35,000 clones, 60% to 80% seen once. Trimming took 1 base from V and 0 from J, leaving 7 bases between them. Germline V gene sequence: CDR1 LNHNV, CDR2 YYDKDF (reference sequence). The CDR3 is 15 residues long. The rearrangement joins TRBV15 to TRBJ1-3, with D possibly matching TRBD1 (6 bases). The clonotype was recovered from a man aged 50 or older with myelodysplastic syndrome. Some clones in this sample may be carry-over from other donors' samples. The sample here was peripheral blood mononuclear cells, taken before stem cell transplant. The CDR3 loop is CATSRGDNSGNTIYF. The CDR3, as DNA: TGTGCCACCAGCAGAGGGGACAACTCTGGAAACACCATATATTTT.